This T cell receptor (beta chain) was profiled in a study of control samples from healthy donors and cancer patients. CDR3 length equals 13 residues. The V gene's germline CDR1 is LGHDT and CDR2 YNNKEL (reference sequence). V lost 2 bases and J lost 8, with 12 bases in between. Assay: immunoSEQ multiplex PCR; the TCRdb copy retains only in-frame clones and omits some. The data contain 65,000 to 70,000 clones, roughly 80% of them seen just once; the ten biggest clones take up 2.9%. The clonotype originates from a woman aged 50 to 65 with lung cancer. The V call is TRBV3-1 (or the pseudogene TRBV3-2), the J call TRBJ1-2, with D possibly TRBD1 on 5 matching bases. The material sequenced was PBMCs. CDR3 in amino acids: CASSQNDWGGYTF. CDR3 nucleotide sequence: TGTGCCAGCAGCCAAAACGACTGGGGCGGCTACACCTTC.